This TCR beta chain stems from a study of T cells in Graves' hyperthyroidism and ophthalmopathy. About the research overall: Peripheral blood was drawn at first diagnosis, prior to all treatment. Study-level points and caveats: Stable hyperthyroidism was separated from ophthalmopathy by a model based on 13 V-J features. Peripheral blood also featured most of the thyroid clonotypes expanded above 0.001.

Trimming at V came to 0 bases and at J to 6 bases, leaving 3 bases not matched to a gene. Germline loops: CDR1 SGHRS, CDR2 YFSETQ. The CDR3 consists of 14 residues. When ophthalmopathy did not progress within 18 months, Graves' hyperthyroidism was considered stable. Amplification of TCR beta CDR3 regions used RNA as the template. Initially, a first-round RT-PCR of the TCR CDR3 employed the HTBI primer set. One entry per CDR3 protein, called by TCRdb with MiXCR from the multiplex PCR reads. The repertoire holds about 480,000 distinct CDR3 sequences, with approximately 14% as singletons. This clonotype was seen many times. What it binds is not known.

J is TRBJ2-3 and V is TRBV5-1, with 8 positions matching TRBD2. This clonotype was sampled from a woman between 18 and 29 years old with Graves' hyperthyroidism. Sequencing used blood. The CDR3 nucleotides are TGCGCCAGCAGCTTGGAAGCGGGAGTGGATACGCAGTATTTT. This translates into CASSLEAGVDTQYF.